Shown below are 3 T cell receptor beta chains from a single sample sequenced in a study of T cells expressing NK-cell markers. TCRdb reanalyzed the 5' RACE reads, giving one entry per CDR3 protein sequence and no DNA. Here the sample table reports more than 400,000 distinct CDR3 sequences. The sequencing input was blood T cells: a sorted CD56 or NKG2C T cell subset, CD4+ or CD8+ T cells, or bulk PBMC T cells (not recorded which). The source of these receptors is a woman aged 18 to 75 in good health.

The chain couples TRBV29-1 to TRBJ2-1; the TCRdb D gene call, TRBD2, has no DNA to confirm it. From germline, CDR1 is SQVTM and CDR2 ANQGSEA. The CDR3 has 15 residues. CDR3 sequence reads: CSVEWRLAFNNEQFF.

Here the CDR3 reads CASSYYGTGAIDTQYF. V and J are TRBV6-2 or TRBV6-3 and TRBJ2-3; the D call from TCRdb, TRBD1, cannot be confirmed without DNA. Germline V gene sequence: CDR1 MNHEY, CDR2 SVGEGT. The CDR3 extends over 16 amino acids.

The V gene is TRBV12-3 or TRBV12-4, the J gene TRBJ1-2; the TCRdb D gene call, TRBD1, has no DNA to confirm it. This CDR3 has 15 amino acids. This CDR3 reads CASSLEGTGNYGYTF.